The 7 T cell receptor beta chains listed next were all sequenced from one sample in a study of beta chain features in type 1 diabetes. Overall study findings and caveats: In every one of the four CD4+ subsets, TCRB CDR3s were moderately but significantly shorter in Type 1 diabetes patients.

Every bit of the isolated RNA underwent reverse transcription, so sequencing read expressed TCRB transcripts. Measured with immunoSEQ multiplex PCR; TCRdb has only the in-frame clones, and not every one. The repertoire includes some 170,000 clones, roughly 63% of them detected once, and roughly 0.089% sits in the top ten. Their cognate antigens are unknown. The sample comprised naive CD4+ T cells from blood. These receptors all stem from a man aged 25-45 years with type 1 diabetes.

The genes are TRBV5-1 and TRBJ2-3; D not resolved. CDR3 length equals 12 residues. CDR1 is SGHRS, CDR2 YFSETQ, per germline. Trimming pared 2 bases from V and 3 bases from J, leaving 4 bases between. CDR3 residues: CASSFNTDTQYF. The CDR3 bases are TGCGCCAGCAGCTTCAATACAGATACGCAGTATTTT.

In this sample, this clone turned up a few times. The genes are TRBV10-3 and TRBJ1-1, with TRBD1 identical over 8 bases. CDR1 and CDR2 from the germline V gene are ENHRY and SYGVKD. V was clipped by 2 bases and J by 4 bases; unmatched bases: 6. The CDR3 is made up of 15 amino acids. CDR3 sequence reads: CAISETRTGSTEAFF. CDR3 nucleotides: TGTGCCATCAGTGAGACTCGGACAGGGAGCACTGAAGCTTTCTTT.

The gene calls are TRBV29-1 and TRBJ1-6, with D perhaps TRBD1 (6 bases). V was pared by 0 bases and J by 7 bases, with 7 bases between. CDR1 and CDR2 (germline): SQVTM, ANQGSEA. CDR3 length equals 13 residues. CDR3 DNA: TGCAGCGTTGAAGATACAGGGAATTCACCCCTCCACTTT. Protein sequence: CSVEDTGNSPLHF. Full variable domain (missing parts from reference TRBV29-1 and TRBJ1-6): SAVISQKPSRDICQRGTSLTIQCQVDSQVTMMFWYRQQPGQSLTLIATANQGSEATYESGFVIDKFPISRPNLTFSTLTVSNMSPEDSSIYLCSVEDTGNSPLHFGNGTRLTVT.

This chain links TRBV7-2 with TRBJ2-1; 7 bases match TRBD2. The germline V gene encodes CDR1 SGHTA and CDR2 FQGNSA. This CDR3 spans 17 amino acids. V lost 0 bases, J lost 5 bases, and 10 bases stayed unmatched. DNA of the CDR3: TGTGCCAGCAGCTTAGCGAATCTAGCGGAAACAAACAATGAGCAGTTCTTC. It encodes CASSLANLAETNNEQFF. The whole variable domain, filled in from reference TRBV7-2 and TRBJ2-1, reads GAGVSQSPSNKVTEKGKDVELRCDPISGHTALYWYRQSLGQGLEFLIYFQGNSAPDKSGLPSDRFSAERTGGSVSTLTIQRTQQEDSAVYLCASSLANLAETNNEQFFGPGTRLTVL.

This clone was counted a few times. The chain recombines TRBV4-3 with TRBJ2-4; D is possibly TRBD2 (6 bases). This CDR3 has 15 residues. V lost 2 bases, J lost 5 bases, and 13 bases lay in between. Per germline, CDR1 LGHNA and CDR2 YSLEER. The CDR3 loop is CASSQSAGNQNIQYF. CDR3 sequence (DNA): TGCGCCAGCAGCCAATCTGCGGGGAACCAAAACATTCAGTACTTC.

This chain uses TRBV30 with TRBJ2-3, with D unclear. Trimming pared 2 bases from V and 8 bases from J, leaving 5 bases between. CDR1 GTSNPN and CDR2 SVGIG come from the germline V gene (reference sequence). The CDR3 is 10 amino acids. CDR3: CAWSSPTQYF. The CDR3 coding sequence is TGTGCCTGGAGTTCACCTACGCAGTATTTT.

This sequence joins TRBV7-8 and TRBJ2-7; unclear D gene. Germline CDR1 is SGHVS and CDR2 is FQNEAQ. Trimming took 1 base from V and 3 from J, leaving 7 bases between them. The CDR3 has 13 residues. The CDR3 loop reads CASSLVAGYEQYF. The CDR3 DNA reads as TGTGCCAGCAGCTTAGTCGCAGGCTACGAGCAGTACTTC.